These 24 T cell receptor beta chains came from one sample sequenced in a study of blood T cell repertoires in COVID-19 (dated by TCRdb to the early 2020s). The library was generated by the immunoSEQ multiplex PCR assay. TCRdb carries this immuneACCESS record with in-frame sequences only. Its versions omit some clonotypes, under half of them owing to an unresolved V gene in the studies checked, with the rest unexplained. Recorded for this sample are about 300,000 clones; approximately 85% of them occurred a single time. The ten largest clones represent less than 2.5% of the sample. The sequencing sample was made of PBMCs or T cells enriched from blood (not recorded which). These receptors were taken from a man aged 25-40 years who had recovered from COVID-19.

The chain is built from TRBV7-3 and TRBJ1-1; 8 nucleotides agree with TRBD1. Germline CDR1 reads SGHTA; CDR2 reads FQGTGA. The V and J ends lost 5 bases and 5 bases, in that order; junction bases with no gene match: 7. The CDR3 is 14 residues long. In DNA, the CDR3 is TGTGCCAGCAGCAAAACAGGGGGTATGACTGAAGCTTTCTTT. Amino acids: CASSKTGGMTEAFF.

The chain has TRBV6-5 and TRBJ1-2, with D uncertain. The CDR3 runs 15 residues. Germline values: CDR1 MNHEY, CDR2 SVGAGI. Trimming shortened V by 4 bases and J by 0 bases, and 12 bases separated the two germline ends. The CDR3 loop reads CASSSPPTANYGYTF. In DNA form, the CDR3 reads TGTGCCAGCAGTTCTCCACCCACAGCTAACTATGGCTACACCTTC.

DNA for the CDR3: TGTGCCTGGAGTTCGGGACAGCGTGAAGCTTTCTTT. Amino acids: CAWSSGQREAFF. The chain links TRBV30 to TRBJ1-1; 7 bases match TRBD1. The V and J ends lost 2 bases and 7 bases, in that order; junction bases with no gene match: 4. This CDR3 spans 12 amino acids. The germline V gene has CDR1 GTSNPN and CDR2 SVGIG (reference sequence). Variable domain in full (rest from reference TRBV30 and TRBJ1-1): SQTIHQWPATLVQPVGSPLSLECTVEGTSNPNLYWYRQAAGRGLQLLFYSVGIGQISSEVPQNLSASRPQDRQFILSSKKLLLSDSGFYLCAWSSGQREAFFGQGTRLTVV.

With regard to this clone: The identical CDR3 is also encoded by other nucleotide sequences in the sample. The rearrangement joins TRBV6-5 to TRBJ1-1; the match to TRBD1 covers 8 bases. V shed 3 bases and J 5 bases; nucleotides not matched to a gene: 2. The CDR3 spans 13 residues. CDR1 and CDR2 (germline): MNHEY, SVGAGI. CDR3 in amino acids: CASSYDRGTEAFF. In DNA form, the CDR3 reads TGTGCCAGCAGTTATGACAGGGGAACTGAAGCTTTCTTT.

V gene TRBV30 combines with J gene TRBJ1-2, with D perhaps TRBD1 (5 bases). The CDR3 totals 15 residues. Looked up from germline, CDR1 is GTSNPN and CDR2 is SVGIG (reference sequence). Deletions cut 4 bases from V and 4 bases from J, with 19 bases between. CDR3 loop: CAWKEAGPFGYGYTF. The CDR3 region has the DNA TGTGCCTGGAAGGAAGCGGGACCCTTTGGCTATGGCTACACCTTC.

The rearrangement uses TRBV27 and TRBJ2-7; D remains ambiguous. Per the germline V gene, CDR1 is MNHEY and CDR2 is SMNVEV (reference sequence). V was shortened by 6 bases and J by 7 bases, with 16 bases between the two germline ends. The CDR3 has 13 amino acids. The CDR3 DNA follows: TGTGCCAGCAGCCCCGGTCCCTTTAAAGAGCAGTACTTC. This codes for CASSPGPFKEQYF.

The table lists this clone with a count of one. The DNA for the CDR3 is TGTGCCAGCAGTTCGTCCAGGCAGGGCGAGCAGTACTTC. This codes for CASSSSRQGEQYF. This chain joins TRBV6-2 or TRBV6-3 and TRBJ2-7, with D possibly being TRBD1 (5 bases). The CDR3 covers 13 residues. Trimming left V 4 bases short and J 6 bases short, with 13 bases between. Germline V gene data show CDR1 as MNHEY and CDR2 as SVGEGT.

This clone was recorded once. The chain carries TRBV11-2 and TRBJ1-1; D not resolved. The germline V and J ends were trimmed by 3 bases and 5 bases, with 10 bases remaining between them. The germline V gene has CDR1 SGHAT and CDR2 FQNNGV. CDR3 size: 13 residues. CDR3: CASSFYRETEAFF. The CDR3 region has the DNA TGTGCCAGCAGCTTCTACCGGGAGACTGAAGCTTTCTTT.

The chain joins TRBV7-3 to TRBJ2-3; 9 bases agree with TRBD1. The germline gives CDR1 SGHTA, CDR2 FQGTGA. The V and J ends lost 5 bases and 4 bases, in that order; junction bases with no gene match: 7. The CDR3 is made up of 15 amino acids. CDR3 residues: CASSNDRGGSDTQYF. The CDR3 nucleotides read TGTGCCAGCAGCAATGACAGGGGGGGATCAGATACGCAGTATTTT.

The chain links TRBV18 to TRBJ2-2; 10 bases align to TRBD1. The CDR3 is 19 residues long. Germline CDR1 reads KGHSH; CDR2 reads LQKENI. The ends lost 3 bases at V and 6 bases at J; junction bases unmatched: 16. The chain's CDR3 is CASSPPTGGKLRGAGELFF. As DNA, the CDR3 is TGTGCCAGCTCACCCCCGACAGGGGGCAAATTGAGAGGCGCCGGGGAGCTGTTTTTT.

V and J are TRBV19 and TRBJ1-6; TRBD1 matches 7 bases. V was clipped by 5 bases and J by 3 bases; unmatched bases: 4. This CDR3 contains 15 residues. Germline V gene sequence: CDR1 LNHDA, CDR2 SQIVND (reference sequence). In DNA form, the CDR3 reads TGTGCCAGTAGTCTCCGGACAGGCTATAATTCACCCCTCCACTTT. Its translation is CASSLRTGYNSPLHF.

This clone was observed a few times. The chain couples TRBV6-5 to TRBJ1-1; TRBD1 agrees at 7 bases. Germline CDR1 and CDR2: MNHEY and SVGAGI. The CDR3 length is 13 residues. Trimming took 5 bases from V and 6 from J; bases not matched to a gene: 6. CDR3 protein: CASSRDRAAEAFF. Here the CDR3 DNA reads TGTGCCAGCAGTAGAGACAGGGCGGCTGAAGCTTTCTTT.

This rearrangement joins TRBV2 to TRBJ2-7, with D perhaps matching TRBD2 (7 bases). Trimming removed 7 bases from V and 4 bases from J, with 20 bases in between. The CDR3 is 15 residues long. Per the germline V gene, CDR1 is SNHLY and CDR2 is FYNNEI. CDR3 coding DNA: TGTGCCAGCATCCCAGATGGAGAGGGGGGGTACGAGCAGTACTTC. Protein: CASIPDGEGGYEQYF.

The genes are TRBV29-1 and TRBJ1-1, with D perhaps TRBD1 (6 bases). Trimming shortened V by 3 bases and J by 0 bases, and 11 bases separated the two germline ends. The CDR3 totals 14 residues. Germline-derived CDR1 and CDR2 are SQVTM and ANQGSEA. CDR3 amino acids: CSVDDRRMNTEAFF. In DNA, the CDR3 is TGCAGCGTTGATGACAGGAGGATGAACACTGAAGCTTTCTTT.

J is TRBJ2-1 and V is TRBV18, with 8 bases fitting TRBD1. CDR3 length: 15 amino acids. CDR1 and CDR2 from the germline V gene are KGHSH and LQKENI. V was pared by 3 bases and J by 6 bases, with 7 bases of the junction left unmatched. The CDR3 sequence: CASSPRQGSGNEQFF. DNA of the CDR3: TGTGCCAGCTCACCGCGACAGGGGTCGGGCAATGAGCAGTTCTTC.

The chain has TRBV5-1 and TRBJ1-2, with 8 positions matching TRBD1. The germline V gene encodes CDR1 SGHRS and CDR2 YFSETQ. The CDR3 is made up of 14 amino acids. The ends lost 4 bases at V and 2 bases at J; junction bases unmatched: 4. The CDR3 DNA sequence: TGCGCCAGCAGCCAAGGACAGGGCAACTATGGCTACACCTTC. Its protein is CASSQGQGNYGYTF.

To note about this clone: One end of the junction is discordant with germline, which a read error may explain. The chain recombines TRBV9 with TRBJ1-1, with D unclear. Germline CDR1 SGDLS, CDR2 YYNGEE. This CDR3 has 14 amino acids. This CDR3 reads CASSWSDDFVPSMF. In nucleotides, the CDR3 is TGTGCCAGCAGCTGGTCCGATGATTTTGTGCCGTCTATGTTT.

The rearrangement uses TRBV29-1 and TRBJ1-1; 9 bases map to TRBD1. The CDR3 extends over 13 amino acids. V dropped 7 bases and J dropped 1; count of bases not matched to a gene: 4. Germline CDR1 reads SQVTM; CDR2 reads ANQGSEA. The CDR3 spells CSARQGGNTEAFF. The DNA for the CDR3 is TGCAGCGCCCGACAGGGGGGGAACACTGAAGCTTTCTTT.

The chain's CDR3 is CASSPWGGQTSYNEQFF. DNA of the CDR3: TGTGCCAGCAGCCCTTGGGGAGGCCAAACCTCCTACAATGAGCAGTTCTTC. The rearrangement uses TRBV9 and TRBJ2-1, with D possibly being TRBD2 (6 bases). The germline V and J ends were trimmed by 4 bases and 0 bases, with 17 bases remaining between them. CDR3 length: 17 amino acids. Germline CDR1 is SGDLS and CDR2 is YYNGEE. Using reference TRBV9 and TRBJ2-1 for the parts outside the CDR3, the full variable domain is DSGVTQTPKHLITATGQRVTLRCSPRSGDLSVYWYQQSLDQGLQFLIQYYNGEERAKGNILERFSAQQFPDLHSELNLSSLELGDSALYFCASSPWGGQTSYNEQFFGPGTRLTVL.

The rearrangement uses TRBV7-3 and TRBJ2-7, with D possibly matching TRBD1 (6 bases). Germline CDR1 is SGHTA and CDR2 is FQGTGA. Trimming took 2 bases from V and 3 from J, leaving 8 bases between them. The CDR3 consists of 13 residues. CDR3: CASSLEQGYEQYF. The CDR3 coding sequence is TGTGCCAGCAGCTTAGAACAGGGCTACGAGCAGTACTTC.

V gene TRBV13 combines with J gene TRBJ1-3, with 11 bases fitting TRBD1. This CDR3 is built from 17 residues. CDR1 and CDR2 (germline): PRHDT, FYEKMQ (reference sequence). J gave up 4 bases and V 5 bases, and 10 bases lay outside the gene matches. Here the CDR3 DNA reads TGTGCCAGCAGCCGGACAGGGGGCGCAAGCAGCGGAAACACCATATATTTT. Translating it yields CASSRTGGASSGNTIYF.

This chain connects TRBV27 to TRBJ1-1; the match to TRBD1 covers 7 bases. With V trimmed by 1 base and J by 8 bases, 4 bases remained unmatched. This CDR3 region has 13 residues. Germline loops: CDR1 MNHEY, CDR2 SMNVEV (reference sequence). The CDR3 region has the DNA TGTGCCAGCAGTTTATTAGGGGGCAGCGAAGCTTTCTTT. It codes for CASSLLGGSEAFF.

This clone rates as medium-sized. The chain uses TRBV3-1 (or the pseudogene TRBV3-2) and TRBJ2-7; TRBD1 aligns across 7 bases. Per the germline V gene, CDR1 is LGHDT and CDR2 is YNNKEL (reference sequence). J was trimmed by 3 bases and V by 1 base; bases with no gene match: 9. This CDR3 has 16 residues. CDR3 coding DNA: TGTGCCAGCAGCCAAGGCAACAGGGGAATGGGCTACGAGCAGTACTTC. This translates into CASSQGNRGMGYEQYF.

This chain connects TRBV19 to TRBJ2-2, with D possibly being TRBD1 (6 bases). The CDR3 is 13 residues long. V was pared by 6 bases and J by 6 bases, with 11 bases between. The germline gives CDR1 LNHDA, CDR2 SQIVND (reference sequence). The CDR3 protein is CASREQGSGELFF. The CDR3 coding sequence is TGTGCCAGTAGAGAACAGGGATCCGGGGAGCTGTTTTTT.